One and the same sample provided the 30 T cell receptor beta chains below, sequenced in a study of cytomegalovirus exposure and HLA in healthy donors. The PCR contained 60 Vbeta and 13 Jbeta primers. TCRdb's copy holds only in-frame clones and misses some; the assay was immunoSEQ multiplex PCR. The table includes fewer than 200,000 clones, roughly 84% detected once. Sequencing used PBMCs. The receptors were sampled from a girl between 2 and 10 years old in good health and CMV-seropositive.

J is TRBJ2-3 and V is TRBV28; TRBD1 agrees at 7 bases. The length of the CDR3 is 14 residues. Germline values: CDR1 MDHEN, CDR2 SYDVKM. After removal of 6 bases from V and 6 bases from J, the junction contained 9 bases not matched to a gene. The CDR3: CASRKQGRGDTQYF. The DNA of the CDR3 is TGTGCCAGCAGGAAACAGGGGAGAGGGGATACGCAGTATTTT.

The chain couples TRBV5-1 to TRBJ1-1; 8 positions agree with TRBD1. V trimming: 0 bases; J trimming: 5 bases; junction bases outside the gene matches: 6. The CDR3 runs 15 residues. CDR1 and CDR2 (germline): SGHRS, YFSETQ. CDR3 bases: TGCGCCAGCAGCTTGGCCCAGGGGGCCGGGACTGAAGCTTTCTTT. This gives the protein CASSLAQGAGTEAFF.

This clone was seen once. The chain carries TRBV19 and TRBJ2-7, with D maybe TRBD1 (7 bases). V was trimmed by 3 bases and J by 7 bases, leaving 13 bases between them. The CDR3 is 13 amino acids. Germline assignment: CDR1 LNHDA and CDR2 SQIVND (reference sequence). CDR3 residues: CASSMQQGREQYF. The DNA for the CDR3 is TGTGCCAGTAGTATGCAACAGGGGAGGGAGCAGTACTTC.

The V and J genes are TRBV7-3 and TRBJ2-7; 8 bases line up with TRBD1. The J segment lost 0 bases and the V segment lost 8 bases, leaving 6 bases of the junction unmatched. The V gene's germline CDR1 is SGHTA and CDR2 FQGTGA. The CDR3 is made up of 14 amino acids. The DNA of the CDR3 is TGTGCCAGCTCCCTAGACAGGGGCTCCTACGAGCAGTACTTC. Protein product: CASSLDRGSYEQYF.

The chain is built from TRBV27 and TRBJ1-2, with 7 bases identical to TRBD1. The germline V gene encodes CDR1 MNHEY and CDR2 SMNVEV (reference sequence). The CDR3 runs 14 residues. With 3 bases clipped from V and 7 bases from J, the junction kept 8 bases outside the gene matches. The CDR3 here is CASSFSDRVPGYTF. CDR3 sequence (DNA): TGTGCCAGCAGTTTCTCCGACAGGGTTCCTGGCTACACCTTC.

The V call is TRBV6-5, the J call TRBJ1-2, with D possibly TRBD1 on 5 matching bases. From germline, CDR1 is MNHEY and CDR2 SVGAGI. Deletions cut 2 bases from V and 4 bases from J, with 11 bases between. The length of the CDR3 is 14 residues. The CDR3 region is CASSYGGNSYGYTF. The CDR3 nucleotides read TGTGCCAGCAGTTACGGGGGGAACTCCTATGGCTACACCTTC.

The rearrangement joins TRBV6-5 to TRBJ1-3, with a tentative D call TRBD1 (5 bases). CDR3 length: 15 residues. Germline-derived CDR1 and CDR2 are MNHEY and SVGAGI. Trimming removed 6 bases from V and 0 bases from J, with 12 bases in between. The CDR3 here is CASRRVRGSGNTIYF. CDR3 in DNA: TGTGCCAGCAGGAGAGTTAGGGGCTCTGGAAACACCATATATTTT.

This chain links TRBV7-3 with TRBJ2-1, with 9 nucleotides matching TRBD2. CDR1 and CDR2 from the germline V gene are SGHTA and FQGTGA. The CDR3 is 17 residues long. J was trimmed by 3 bases and V by 5 bases; bases with no gene match: 11. CDR3 in amino acids: CASSPGLAHTRYNEQFF. The CDR3 coding sequence is TGTGCCAGCAGCCCCGGACTAGCGCATACCCGCTACAATGAGCAGTTCTTC. Supplemented by reference TRBV7-3 and TRBJ2-1, the full variable domain reads GAGVSQTPSNKVTEKGKYVELRCDPISGHTALYWYRQSLGQGPEFLIYFQGTGAADDSGLPNDRFFAVRPEGSVSTLKIQRTERGDSAVYLCASSPGLAHTRYNEQFFGPGTRLTVL.

This chain connects TRBV18 to TRBJ2-1; D might be TRBD1 (5 bases). CDR1 and CDR2 from the germline V gene are KGHSH and LQKENI. V was clipped by 0 bases and J by 7 bases, with 13 bases between them. The CDR3 is made up of 15 amino acids. CDR3 in amino acids: CASSPPQGSVNEQFF. CDR3 sequence (DNA): TGTGCCAGCTCACCACCCCAGGGCTCTGTGAATGAGCAGTTCTTC.

This chain uses TRBV18 with TRBJ1-1; 9 nucleotides align to TRBD1. V dropped 1 base and J dropped 5; count of bases not matched to a gene: 17. The CDR3 spans 19 residues. From germline, CDR1 is KGHSH and CDR2 LQKENI. CDR3 bases: TGTGCCAGCTCACCACTTGGGTACCGGGACAGGGAAGCCGAAACTGAAGCTTTCTTT. This gives the protein CASSPLGYRDREAETEAFF.

This chain joins TRBV19 and TRBJ1-1; unclear D gene. V shed 5 bases and J shed 7 bases, with 11 bases lying between them. CDR3 size: 12 residues. Germline V gene data show CDR1 as LNHDA and CDR2 as SQIVND (reference sequence). CDR3 in DNA: TGTGCCAGTAGTTGGTCGGAGGGTGAAGCTTTCTTT. Protein: CASSWSEGEAFF. Looking up the rest from reference TRBV19 and TRBJ1-1 gives the full variable domain: DGGITQSPKYLFRKEGQNVTLSCEQNLNHDAMYWYRQDPGQGLRLIYYSQIVNDFQKGDIAEGYSVSREKKESFPLTVTSAQKNPTAFYLCASSWSEGEAFFGQGTRLTVV.

The chain uses TRBV7-9 and TRBJ2-2, with 10 bases matching TRBD1. The CDR3 extends over 18 amino acids. V lost 2 bases and J lost 1; bases outside the gene matches: 7. The germline CDR1 and CDR2 sequences are SEHNR and FQNEAQ (reference sequence). The CDR3 DNA reads TGTGCCAGCAGCTTACGGGGACAGGGGTTTGGGAACACCGGGGAGCTGTTTTTT. Encoded protein: CASSLRGQGFGNTGELFF.

This clone appeared a single time. The chain recombines TRBV30 with TRBJ2-5, with a tentative D call TRBD2 (6 bases). The CDR3 spans 14 residues. Germline-derived CDR1 and CDR2 are GTSNPN and SVGIG (reference sequence). V was cut by 2 bases and J by 5 bases, with 15 bases left in between. CDR3 sequence reads: CAWSWDSLGETQYF. The CDR3 bases are TGTGCCTGGAGTTGGGACTCACTAGGGGAGACCCAGTACTTC.

This sequence joins TRBV7-9 and TRBJ2-3, with D unresolved. Germline CDR1 and CDR2: SEHNR and FQNEAQ (reference sequence). This CDR3 has 15 amino acids. Deletions cut 4 bases from V and 2 bases from J, with 13 bases between. CDR3 sequence reads: CASSSDARSTDTQYF. The CDR3 nucleotides read TGTGCCAGCAGCTCAGACGCTAGGTCCACAGATACGCAGTATTTT. The full variable domain, in which reference TRBV7-9 and TRBJ2-3 provide the parts outside the CDR3, is DTGVSQNPRHKITKRGQNVTFRCDPISEHNRLYWYRQTLGQGPEFLTYFQNEAQLEKSRLLSDRFSAERPKGSFSTLEIQRTEQGDSAMYLCASSSDARSTDTQYFGPGTRLTVL.

In its sample, this clone was seen once. This chain connects TRBV14 to TRBJ2-5, with TRBD2 matching over 8 bases. In germline, CDR1 is SGHDN, CDR2 FVKESK. CDR3 length: 15 amino acids. The V and J ends lost 6 bases and 5 bases, in that order; junction bases with no gene match: 11. This CDR3 reads CASSPGGASQETQYF. DNA of the CDR3: TGTGCCAGCAGTCCCGGGGGGGCATCACAGGAGACCCAGTACTTC.

With respect to this clone: The junction shows a germline mismatch at one end, possibly a read error. Other DNA sequences in the same sample also yield this CDR3. The chain has TRBV12-5 and TRBJ2-1, with 11 bases matching TRBD2. The CDR3 is made up of 15 amino acids. Germline lookup yields CDR1 LGHNT and CDR2 FRNRAP. The CDR3 spells CASGLGTSGVNEQFF. In DNA, the CDR3 is TGCGCTAGTGGTTTGGGGACTAGCGGAGTCAATGAGCAGTTCTTC.

The J gene is TRBJ2-1, the V gene TRBV4-1; weak D call: TRBD2 (5 bases). With 1 base removed from V and 10 bases from J, the gap between germline ends came to 11 bases. Germline assignment: CDR1 MGHRA and CDR2 YSYEKL. CDR3 size: 13 residues. CDR3 protein: CASSQVDYPEQFF. CDR3 sequence (DNA): TGCGCCAGCAGCCAAGTTGACTACCCCGAGCAGTTCTTC.

This rearrangement joins TRBV15 to TRBJ2-1, with a weak D call TRBD1 (6 bases). This CDR3 contains 14 residues. Germline-derived CDR1 and CDR2 are LNHNV and YYDKDF (reference sequence). V lost 1 base to trimming and J lost 8 bases, with 12 bases between them. In DNA, the CDR3 is TGTGCCACCAGCAGAGTCGTCGCAGGGGATGAGCAGTTCTTC. Translated, it gives CATSRVVAGDEQFF.

The chain has TRBV25-1 and TRBJ1-5, with 9 bases fitting TRBD1. CDR1 and CDR2 (germline): MGHDK, SYGVNS. Trimming removed 4 bases from V and 3 bases from J; junction bases left unmatched: 4. CDR3 length: 15 residues. CDR3 sequence reads: CASSGGTGFNQPQHF. As DNA, the CDR3 is TGTGCCAGCAGTGGTGGGACAGGGTTCAATCAGCCCCAGCATTTT.

The V gene is TRBV6-1, the J gene TRBJ1-1; 8 bases are a match to TRBD1. This CDR3 is 15 amino acids long. After removal of 0 bases from V and 5 bases from J, the junction contained 5 bases not matched to a gene. From germline, CDR1 is MNHNS and CDR2 SASEGT. The CDR3 region is CASSEASDRVTEAFF. CDR3 DNA: TGTGCCAGCAGTGAAGCGTCGGACAGGGTTACTGAAGCTTTCTTT.

V usage is TRBV2 and J usage is TRBJ2-7; 7 nucleotides match TRBD1. The CDR3 covers 12 residues. Looked up from germline, CDR1 is SNHLY and CDR2 is FYNNEI. V lost 11 bases to trimming and J lost 2 bases; unmatched junction nucleotides: 6. This chain's CDR3 is CAAGQDAYEQYF. CDR3 sequence (DNA): TGTGCCGCCGGACAGGATGCCTACGAGCAGTACTTC.

About this clone: Within the sample, other DNA sequences also encode this same CDR3. The chain carries TRBV5-1 and TRBJ1-5; D unresolved. This CDR3 has 14 amino acids. Germline assignment: CDR1 SGHRS and CDR2 YFSETQ. V shed 4 bases and J shed 2 bases, with 10 bases lying between them. The CDR3 spells CASSLEAGNQPQHF. CDR3 nucleotide sequence: TGCGCCAGCAGCCTCGAGGCCGGCAATCAGCCCCAGCATTTT.

The V gene is TRBV5-6, the J gene TRBJ2-1; D ambiguous. The CDR3 is 15 residues long. The V and J ends lost 2 bases and 0 bases respectively, with 9 bases between them. Germline-derived CDR1 and CDR2 are SGHDT and YYEEEE. The CDR3 loop is CASSFTVSSYNEQFF. The CDR3 nucleotides are TGTGCCAGCAGCTTTACGGTGAGCTCCTACAATGAGCAGTTCTTC.

CDR3: CASSPPAGGEQYF. The CDR3 coding sequence is TGTGCCAGCAGCCCCCCAGCGGGAGGCGAGCAGTACTTC. V is TRBV7-3 and J is TRBJ2-7; 9 positions agree with TRBD2. CDR3 length equals 13 residues. After removal of 5 bases from V and 6 bases from J, the junction contained 5 bases not matched to a gene. Germline V gene data show CDR1 as SGHTA and CDR2 as FQGTGA.

A single count supports this clone. The rearrangement links TRBV19 to TRBJ2-4; D ambiguous. The germline CDR1 and CDR2 sequences are LNHDA and SQIVND (reference sequence). The CDR3 length is 16 residues. V gave up 3 bases and J gave up 5 bases, with 17 bases separating them. The CDR3: CASSIRHSLPQNIQYF. CDR3 in DNA: TGTGCCAGTAGTATCAGGCACAGCCTTCCTCAAAACATTCAGTACTTC.

J is TRBJ2-7 and V is TRBV11-3, with TRBD2 matching 12 bases. Germline CDR1 reads SGHNT; CDR2 reads YENEEA. The CDR3 has 14 residues. V shed 5 bases, J shed 2 bases, and the junction held 1 base outside the gene matches. The CDR3 loop is CASSRTSGAYEQYF. For the CDR3, the DNA is TGTGCCAGCAGCCGGACTAGCGGGGCCTACGAGCAGTACTTC.

The V and J genes are TRBV14 and TRBJ2-7; 7 bases are a match to TRBD2. This CDR3 has 15 amino acids. From germline, CDR1 is SGHDN and CDR2 FVKESK. Trimming at V came to 1 base and at J to 3 bases, leaving 6 bases not matched to a gene. CDR3 bases: TGTGCCAGCAGCCAAGGGTACGGGAGGCACTACGAGCAGTACTTC. It codes for CASSQGYGRHYEQYF.

The chain carries TRBV27 and TRBJ1-1; 9 bases fit TRBD1. V lost 5 bases, J lost 4 bases, and 5 bases stayed unmatched. The length of the CDR3 is 14 residues. Per the germline V gene, CDR1 is MNHEY and CDR2 is SMNVEV (reference sequence). The CDR3, as DNA: TGTGCCAGCAGTCCCCACAGGGGGCTCACTGAAGCTTTCTTT. Amino acid sequence: CASSPHRGLTEAFF.

The chain joins TRBV2 to TRBJ2-5; 7 bases match TRBD1. Losses at the gene ends were 7 bases for V and 2 bases for J; bases not matched to a gene: 25. This CDR3 has 20 residues. The V gene's germline CDR1 is SNHLY and CDR2 FYNNEI. The DNA of the CDR3 is TGTGCCAGCATGCCCCTAGGGACAGACACCCCCGAGTGGAATCAAGAGACCCAGTACTTC. Its translation: CASMPLGTDTPEWNQETQYF. Together with reference TRBV2 and TRBJ2-5, the CDR3 gives the full variable domain: EPEVTQTPSHQVTQMGQEVILRCVPISNHLYFYWYRQILGQKVEFLVSFYNNEISEKSEIFDDQFSVERPDGSNFTLKIRSTKLEDSAMYFCASMPLGTDTPEWNQETQYFGPGTRLLVL.

The table lists this clone with a few counts. The rearrangement joins TRBV5-8 to TRBJ1-1, with 8 bases aligning to TRBD1. Per the germline V gene, CDR1 is SGHTS and CDR2 is YDEGEE. Trimming took 0 bases from V and 11 from J; bases not matched to a gene: 6. This CDR3 comprises 13 residues. The CDR3 protein is CASSLAGTGVAFF. DNA of the CDR3: TGTGCCAGCAGCTTGGCCGGGACAGGAGTGGCTTTCTTT. The complete variable domain, with remaining parts taken from reference TRBV5-8 and TRBJ1-1, reads EAGVTQSPTHLIKTRGQQATLRCSPISGHTSVYWYQQALGLGLQFLLWYDEGEERNRGNFPPRFSGRQFPNYSSELNVNALELEDSALYLCASSLAGTGVAFFGQGTRLTVV.